Here is one TCR beta chain with its context. The table lists this clonotype with many counts. The target of this receptor is not known. No base qualities exist here, and no much larger clone lies one base off it. A case-control design nested within a healthcare worker cohort in London, UK, was used, with weekly nasopharyngeal swab PCR tests and blood sampling performed. Healthcare workers were recruited during the week of the UK lockdown, between 23 and 31 March 2020, and followed weekly for up to roughly 16 weeks. Library generation was performed with 5' RACE. The data were produced on a NextSeq 500. The TCR library protocol attached unique molecular identifiers to individual cDNA molecules to correct for sequencing error and PCR bias. TCR alpha and beta chains were both sequenced, and the abundances of alpha and beta sequences in each sample were closely correlated with each other. The paper's processing steps were these. Decombinator V4 was used to annotate TCR sequences for V gene, J gene and CDR3. TCRs were defined as expanded if a significant change between any two time points was detected under a Poisson model with p below 0.0001. TCR abundances were normalised to the total number of TCRs sequenced per sample and were expressed as counts per million. MAIT TCRs were defined by TRAV1-2 paired with TRAJ12, TRAJ20 or TRAJ33, and iNKT TCRs by TRAV10 paired with TRAJ18. A search of VDJdb, accessed on 1 November 2021, was run for TCRs annotated to CMV, EBV and SARS-CoV-2, with TCRs annotated for multiple antigens excluded. TCRdb ran its own pipeline on the public reads, namely fastp trimming at Q25 and MiXCR clone calling, and kept in-frame beta chains. Each CDR3 protein appears once, grouped with its most common genes and DNA. These V and J calls derive from TCRdb rather than the authors' analysis. Within this sample are 60,000 to 75,000 distinct CDR3 sequences, with about 4.9% of them counted one time only. The ten largest clonotypes hold roughly 3.6% of the sample.

This entry belongs to a study of early T cells in non-severe SARS-CoV-2 infection (dated by TCRdb to about 2021). With regard to the full study: Bulk RNA from unsorted whole blood was used for TCR sequencing, so alpha and beta chains could not be paired.

Including the terminal cysteine and phenylalanine, the CDR3 comprises 14 residues. Of the read, only the CDR3 DNA is kept; its 42 bases are in frame from base 1. The germline V gene (reference sequence) provides CDR1 MNHNY and CDR2 SVGAGI. A distance of 11 bases separates the germline ends of V and J, which lose 6 bases and 3 bases respectively. Study-level results and caveats: VDJdb matching was skewed toward anti-spike CD8 responses, so virus-specific expansions were likely underestimated and private and CD4 specificities were missed.

Here the sequenced sample was whole blood, taken at baseline. The rearrangement joined TRBV6-6 to TRBJ1-4; a weak D assignment points to TRBD1 (5 bases agree). This receptor was taken from an adult who was a healthcare worker with PCR-confirmed SARS-CoV-2 infection or an uninfected control (not recorded which). The donor label of this sample is uncertain. CDR3 loop: CASSSGRANEKLFF. The DNA reads TGTGCCAGCAGCTCGGGACGGGCTAATGAAAAACTGTTTTTT.